The 6 T cell receptor beta chains in this list originate from one sample, sequenced in a study of shared clonotypes between healthy human individuals. Assay used: immunoSEQ multiplex PCR; TCRdb lists only in-frame clones, some missing. The sample yields approximately 2,000,000 clones, about 94% seen once. Terminally differentiated effector memory CD45RA+ cells were excluded by CCR7 positive selection of CD45RO-negative cells. Sequencing used naive CD8+ T cells from PBMCs. These TCRs come from a man between 18 and 29 years old in good health. Some clones in this sample may be carry-over from other donors' samples.

This rearrangement joins TRBV5-6 to TRBJ1-6; D is ambiguous. Trimming removed 0 bases from V and 5 bases from J, with 6 bases in between. This CDR3 has 14 residues. CDR1 and CDR2 from the germline V gene are SGHDT and YYEEEE. CDR3 nucleotides: TGTGCCAGCAGCTTGGGCGGTGATAATTCACCCCTCCACTTT. Translated, it gives CASSLGGDNSPLHF.

V usage is TRBV30 and J usage is TRBJ2-7, with unresolved D. Looked up from germline, CDR1 is GTSNPN and CDR2 is SVGIG (reference sequence). The CDR3 is 13 residues long. Trimming cost V 2 bases and J 3 bases, with 11 bases left between them. CDR3 amino acids: CAWSPPLYYEQYF. CDR3 sequence (DNA): TGTGCCTGGAGTCCCCCCCTTTACTACGAGCAGTACTTC.

The J gene is TRBJ1-5, the V gene TRBV19; 9 bases map to TRBD1. The trim removed 0 bases at V and 6 bases at J, leaving 6 bases unmatched. The CDR3 has 16 amino acids. Per germline, CDR1 LNHDA and CDR2 SQIVND (reference sequence). The CDR3, as DNA: TGTGCCAGTAGTATAGATCGGGGGACAGGGCGTCAGCCCCAGCATTTT. Translated, it gives CASSIDRGTGRQPQHF.

The chain couples TRBV10-3 to TRBJ1-1; tentative D call: TRBD1 (5 bases). Germline values: CDR1 ENHRY, CDR2 SYGVKD. The V end lost 4 bases, the J end lost 6 bases, and 9 bases lay between the germline ends. The CDR3 covers 12 residues. CDR3 sequence reads: CAISGGPPEAFF. CDR3 DNA sequence: TGTGCCATCAGTGGGGGACCCCCTGAAGCTTTCTTT.

As DNA, the CDR3 is TGTGCCAGCAGTCTCACGCCAAGACAGGGGATCGACTATGGCTACACCTTC. This gives the protein CASSLTPRQGIDYGYTF. The chain couples TRBV27 to TRBJ1-2, with 8 bases that match TRBD1. V was pared by 5 bases and J by 3 bases, with 14 bases of the junction left unmatched. There are 17 residues in the CDR3. Germline assignment: CDR1 MNHEY and CDR2 SMNVEV (reference sequence).

This chain links TRBV28 with TRBJ1-1; D ambiguous. Germline values: CDR1 MDHEN, CDR2 SYDVKM. V was trimmed by 0 bases and J by 2 bases, leaving 7 bases between them. The CDR3 sequence is 14 residues long. The CDR3 region has the DNA TGTGCCAGCAGTTTATGGGCAGCCAACACTGAAGCTTTCTTT. Residues: CASSLWAANTEAFF.